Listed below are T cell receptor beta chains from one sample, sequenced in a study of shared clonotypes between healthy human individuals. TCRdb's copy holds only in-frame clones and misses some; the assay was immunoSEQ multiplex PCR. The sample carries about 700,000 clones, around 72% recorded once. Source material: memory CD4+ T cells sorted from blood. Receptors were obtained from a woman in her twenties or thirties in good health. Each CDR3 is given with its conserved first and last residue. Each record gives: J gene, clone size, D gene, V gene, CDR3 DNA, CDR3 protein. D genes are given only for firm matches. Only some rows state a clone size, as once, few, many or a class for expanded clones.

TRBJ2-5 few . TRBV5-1 TGCGCCAGCAGCTTACGACAGAAAGAGACCCAGTACTTC CASSLRQKETQYF
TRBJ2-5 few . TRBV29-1 TGCAGCGCTTCGGGACAAGAAGAGACCCAGTACTTC CSASGQEETQYF
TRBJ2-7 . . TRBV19 TGTGCCAGTAGTAGGAGGACGGGGCGTGAATCCGAGCAGTACTTC CASSRRTGRESEQYF
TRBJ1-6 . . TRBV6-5 TGTGCCAGCGCCCGGACAGACTATAATTCACCCCTCCACTTT CASARTDYNSPLHF
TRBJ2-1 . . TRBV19 TGTGCCAGTAGTAAAGACACGATTAGCTCCTACAATGAGCAGTTCTTC CASSKDTISSYNEQFF
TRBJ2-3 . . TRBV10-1 TGCGCCAGCAAGAAGACAAGCACAGATACGCAGTATTTT CASKKTSTDTQYF
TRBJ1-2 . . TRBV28 TGTGCCAGCAGTCTAGGGGACTATGGCTACACCTTC CASSLGDYGYTF
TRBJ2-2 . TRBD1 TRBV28 TGTGCCAGCAGCGGACCGGGACAGGGAGCCGGGGAGCTGTTTTTT CASSGPGQGAGELFF
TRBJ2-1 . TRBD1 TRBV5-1 TGCGCCAGCAGACCCTCCACCGGGACAGGGGACAATGAGCAGTTCTTC CASRPSTGTGDNEQFF
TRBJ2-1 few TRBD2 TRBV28 TGTGCCAGCAGTTTACTAGCGGGTCGAAATGAGCAGTTCTTC CASSLLAGRNEQFF
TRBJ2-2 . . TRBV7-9 TGTGCCAGCAGTTTTCCCCCCTCCGGCACCGGGGAGCTGTTTTTT CASSFPPSGTGELFF
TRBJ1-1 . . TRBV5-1 TGCGCCAGCAGCTTGGTGTCGGGGACCAACACTGAAGCTTTCTTT CASSLVSGTNTEAFF
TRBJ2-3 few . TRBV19 TGTGCCAGTAGTATTGGTGAGATAAACACAGATACGCAGTATTTT CASSIGEINTDTQYF
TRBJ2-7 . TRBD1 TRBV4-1 TGCGCCAGCAGCCAAGAGTCGGGACAGGTTTGGGGGCTCTCCTACGAGCAGTACTTC CASSQESGQVWGLSYEQYF
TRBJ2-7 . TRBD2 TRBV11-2 TGTGCCAGCAGCTCAAGTGCGGGACTATCCTACGAGCAGTACTTC CASSSSAGLSYEQYF
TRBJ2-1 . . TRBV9 TGTGCCAGCAGCGTAGTGGTGGGGAGCAGTGAGCAGTTCTTC CASSVVVGSSEQFF
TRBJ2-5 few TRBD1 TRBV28 TGTGCCAGCAGTTTAGGACAGGGGCAGTCAGAGACCCAGTACTTC CASSLGQGQSETQYF
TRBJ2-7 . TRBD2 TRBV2 TGTGCCAGCAGCTCCCGGAGGCTAGCGGGCGAGCAGTACTTC CASSSRRLAGEQYF
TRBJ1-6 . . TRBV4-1 TGCGCCAGCAGCCAAGCGACAGCGGATAATTCCCTCCCCCTCCACTTT CASSQATADNSLPLHF
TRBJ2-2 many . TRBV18 TGTGCCAGCTCACCAGGGAAGTCCGAGGCCGGGGAGCTGTTTTTT CASSPGKSEAGELFF
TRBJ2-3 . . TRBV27 TGTGCCAGCAGTTTTCAGAGGACGCAGTATTTT CASSFQRTQYF
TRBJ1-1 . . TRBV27 TGTGCCAGCAGTTTAAAGGCCAGAGGAGGCACTGAAGCTTTCTTT CASSLKARGGTEAFF
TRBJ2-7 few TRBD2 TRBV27 TGTGCCAGCAGTTGGCGGGGGGCCGTCGTTTGCTACGAGCAGTACTTC CASSWRGAVVCYEQYF
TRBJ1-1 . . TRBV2 TGTGCCAGCACCGCCCGTCCGGAGGGCACTGAAGCTTTCTTT CASTARPEGTEAFF
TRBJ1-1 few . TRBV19 TGTGCCAGTAGAACGGAAAACAGGGTGTTTCATGAAGCTTTCTTT CASRTENRVFHEAFF
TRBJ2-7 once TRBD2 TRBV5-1 TGCGCCAGCAGCCCGGGGACTAGCGGGAACGAGCAGTACTTC CASSPGTSGNEQYF